The rows below give T cell receptor beta chains drawn from one sample of a study of cytomegalovirus exposure and HLA in healthy donors. Clones were sequenced by immunoSEQ multiplex PCR, and TCRdb holds only the in-frame ones, with some missing. The sample carries more than 50,000 clones, less than 75% recorded once. The sequenced sample was PBMCs. These receptors originate from a man between 45 and 60 years old in good health and CMV-seropositive. The CDR3 runs from the conserved cysteine through the conserved F or W. The order of the fields is J gene, D gene, V gene, clone size, CDR3 protein, CDR3 DNA. The D gene is left open where the match is weak. Not every row has a clone size; where given, it reads once, few, many or a size class.

TRBJ2-5,-,TRBV18,-,CASSPEGETQYF,TGTGCCAGCTCACCTGAGGGCGAGACCCAGTACTTC
TRBJ1-5,-,TRBV28,-,CASRYRQGGGNQPQHF,TGTGCCAGCCGGTACCGTCAAGGGGGTGGCAATCAGCCCCAGCATTTT
TRBJ2-7,TRBD2,TRBV7-6,-,CASSLEAGGRPDEQYF,TGTGCCAGCAGCTTAGAAGCGGGGGGTCGTCCAGACGAGCAGTACTTC
TRBJ2-2,-,TRBV5-6,-,CASSSAGGQRLTGELFF,TGTGCCAGCAGCTCGGCGGGTGGTCAGAGGCTCACCGGGGAGCTGTTTTTT
TRBJ1-1,-,TRBV6-5,-,CASSSSTLMNTEAFF,TGTGCCAGCAGTTCCTCGACACTCATGAACACTGAAGCTTTCTTT
TRBJ2-7,-,TRBV7-8,few,CASSLGLTEQYF,TGTGCCAGCAGCTTAGGACTCACCGAGCAGTACTTC
TRBJ2-3,TRBD2,TRBV18,-,CASSPIAGESTDTQYF,TGTGCCAGCTCACCAATAGCGGGGGAGAGCACAGATACGCAGTATTTT
TRBJ2-7,TRBD1,TRBV4-3,once,CASSQVAGLGQSSEQYF,TGCGCCAGCAGCCAAGTTGCGGGTCTGGGACAGAGTAGCGAGCAGTACTTC
TRBJ1-1,-,TRBV5-5,-,CASSTVSSTEAFF,TGTGCCAGCAGCACAGTCTCCTCCACTGAAGCTTTCTTT
TRBJ2-3,TRBD1,TRBV6-1,few,CASRNRGTDTQYF,TGTGCCAGCAGAAACAGGGGGACAGATACGCAGTATTTT
TRBJ1-2,TRBD1,TRBV12-5,-,CASAPGQGAGGYTF,TGTGCTAGTGCCCCGGGACAGGGGGCGGGTGGCTACACCTTC
TRBJ2-1,-,TRBV5-4,-,CASSYGQTPDNEQFF,TGTGCCAGCAGCTACGGACAGACCCCGGACAATGAGCAGTTCTTC
TRBJ1-2,TRBD1,TRBV7-9,-,CASSGPVGQGAYGYTF,TGTGCCAGCAGCGGCCCGGTTGGACAGGGAGCCTATGGCTACACCTTC
TRBJ2-1,TRBD1,TRBV5-8,-,CASSGAGTGGHEQFF,TGTGCCAGCAGCGGGGCCGGGACAGGGGGCCATGAGCAGTTCTTC
TRBJ1-1,-,TRBV6-1,-,CASSGPPGTRTEAFF,TGTGCCAGCAGTGGGCCACCCGGGACACGGACTGAAGCTTTCTTT
TRBJ2-1,-,TRBV7-2,-,CASSLADGGYNEQFF,TGTGCCAGCAGCTTGGCGGACGGGGGATACAATGAGCAGTTCTTC
TRBJ2-7,TRBD1,TRBV18,few,CASSLDRVSSYEQYF,TGTGCCAGCTCACTGGACAGGGTCAGCTCCTACGAGCAGTACTTC
TRBJ2-7,-,TRBV25-1,-,CASSQIYEQYF,TGTGCCAGCAGCCAGATATACGAGCAGTACTTC
TRBJ2-5,TRBD1,TRBV9,once,CASSRGQGTQETQYF,TGTGCCAGCAGCCGCGGACAGGGAACCCAAGAGACCCAGTACTTC
TRBJ1-2,-,TRBV19,-,CASTLGVGGYGYTF,TGTGCCAGTACTCTCGGGGTCGGGGGCTATGGCTACACCTTC
TRBJ2-1,-,TRBV5-1,-,CASSWGRGKNNEQFF,TGCGCCAGCAGCTGGGGCAGGGGAAAAAACAATGAGCAGTTCTTC
TRBJ2-3,TRBD1,TRBV5-8,-,CASSLGQGQGTDTQYF,TGTGCCAGCAGCTTGGGTCAGGGACAGGGCACAGATACGCAGTATTTT
TRBJ2-1,TRBD1,TRBV7-2,-,CASSTDRGIYNEQFF,TGTGCCAGCAGCACGGACAGGGGGATTTACAATGAGCAGTTCTTC
TRBJ1-2,-,TRBV6-1,-,CASRIVTGYGYTF,TGTGCCAGCAGAATTGTCACAGGGTATGGCTACACCTTC
TRBJ1-1,TRBD1,TRBV6-4,-,CASSQDRASTEAFF,TGTGCCAGCAGCCAGGACAGGGCCAGCACTGAAGCTTTCTTT
TRBJ2-7,-,TRBV5-1,-,CASSFLPGIQTYEQYF,TGCGCCAGCAGCTTTCTCCCGGGAATTCAAACCTACGAGCAGTACTTC
TRBJ2-1,TRBD2,TRBV6-1,-,CASRSGASSYNEQFF,TGTGCCAGCCGGAGCGGGGCGAGCTCCTACAATGAGCAGTTCTTC
TRBJ2-2,TRBD1,TRBV18,-,CASSPGPGGRIGELFF,TGTGCCAGCTCACCAGGCCCAGGGGGCAGGATCGGGGAGCTGTTTTTT
TRBJ1-5,-,TRBV11-2,few,CASSSTRNQPQHF,TGTGCCAGCAGCTCTACGCGCAATCAGCCCCAGCATTTT
TRBJ1-1,-,TRBV30,few,CAWSEGMNTEAFF,TGTGCCTGGAGTGAGGGGATGAACACTGAAGCTTTCTTT
TRBJ2-1,TRBD2,TRBV7-9,-,CASSLMGLADYNEQFF,TGTGCCAGCAGCTTAATGGGACTAGCGGACTACAATGAGCAGTTCTTC
TRBJ2-3,TRBD1,TRBV9,-,CASSVGPTGASTDTQYF,TGTGCCAGCAGCGTAGGCCCCACAGGGGCTAGCACAGATACGCAGTATTTT
TRBJ2-3,-,TRBV28,-,CASRGATDTQYF,TGTGCCAGCAGGGGGGCCACAGATACGCAGTATTTT
TRBJ1-3,-,TRBV4-1,few,CASSRLPSGNTIYF,TGCGCCAGCAGCCGCCTCCCGAGTGGAAACACCATATATTTT
TRBJ2-1,-,TRBV29-1,-,CSVVGWPYNEQFF,TGCAGCGTTGTGGGCTGGCCCTACAATGAGCAGTTCTTC
TRBJ2-7,TRBD1,TRBV5-4,once,CASSGTGTAFYEQYF,TGTGCCAGCAGCGGTACCGGGACAGCATTTTACGAGCAGTACTTC
TRBJ1-2,-,TRBV19,-,CATWDTLYGYTF,TGTGCCACCTGGGACACTCTCTATGGCTACACCTTC
TRBJ2-5,TRBD1,TRBV30,-,CAWSGWTGSPSGTQYF,TGTGCCTGGAGTGGCTGGACAGGGAGCCCTTCTGGGACCCAGTACTTC
TRBJ2-3,-,TRBV2,-,CASSDTPNTQYF,TGTGCCAGCAGTGATACCCCTAATACGCAGTATTTT
TRBJ2-7,TRBD1,TRBV6-5,few,CASEPTGGGSYEQYF,TGTGCCAGCGAACCGACAGGGGGCGGTTCCTACGAGCAGTACTTC
TRBJ1-1,-,TRBV7-9,few,CASSLGENTEAFF,TGTGCCAGCAGCTTAGGAGAGAACACTGAAGCTTTCTTT
TRBJ2-2,-,TRBV5-4,-,CASSLKREKGTGELFF,TGTGCCAGCAGCTTGAAACGGGAGAAGGGCACCGGGGAGCTGTTTTTT
TRBJ1-2,TRBD1,TRBV19,-,CASISDRADYGYTF,TGTGCCAGTATATCGGACAGGGCCGACTATGGCTACACCTTC
TRBJ2-1,TRBD2,TRBV9,few,CASRGGSGRGYNEQFF,TGTGCCAGCAGGGGGGGGAGCGGGAGAGGCTACAATGAGCAGTTCTTC
TRBJ1-5,-,TRBV6-5,few,CASSYSRYNQPQHF,TGTGCCAGCAGTTACTCGAGATACAATCAGCCCCAGCATTTT
TRBJ1-1,TRBD1,TRBV30,once,CAWITGQGVTEAFF,TGTGCCTGGATAACGGGACAGGGGGTCACTGAAGCTTTCTTT